The following is a T cell receptor beta chain sequence with its context. Other DNA sequences from this sample encode an identical CDR3 as well. The sample originates from a study of blood T cell repertoires in COVID-19. The wider study: The United States, Italy and Spain supplied acute and convalescent COVID-19 samples.

Methods used by the authors: Using reference gene primer amplification, nucleated cell counts were estimated. Using immunoSEQ multiplex PCR, the repertoire was profiled, and TCRdb retains in-frame clones only, with some absent. V, J and clone size are those of that table, while D and trimming were read from the DNA. The repertoire holds approximately 200,000 clones, around three quarters seen once, with 15% to 20% in the top ten. This TCR was sampled from a man aged 60 to 69 with active or convalescent COVID-19. Material for sequencing was peripheral blood.

The CDR3 DNA reads as TGCGCCAGCAGCTTGGTACTGAGCTCCTACGAGCAGTACTTC. Protein product: CASSLVLSSYEQYF. V is TRBV5-1 and J is TRBJ2-7; D not resolved. Germline-derived CDR1 and CDR2 are SGHRS and YFSETQ. CDR3 length: 14 amino acids. Trimming shortened V by 0 bases and J by 0 bases, and 7 bases separated the two germline ends.